This TCR beta chain stems from a study of T cell repertoires in cytomegalovirus infection. A remark on this clonotype: The antigen is not known.

TCRdb itself ran the reads through MiXCR, one entry per CDR3 protein. The sample has some 350,000 distinct CDR3 sequences, 15% to 20% seen once. This CDR3 comprises 15 residues. Trimming removed 2 bases from V and 1 base from J, with 9 bases in between. CDR1 is SGHRS, CDR2 YFSETQ, per germline. Study observations and caveats: The ex vivo response showed dominance by HLA-C-restricted CMV-specific TCR beta clonotypes.

This rearrangement joins TRBV5-1 to TRBJ1-4; weak D call: TRBD1 (5 bases). The sequence came from a human donor in good health (CMV status not recorded). Some clones in this sample may be carry-over from other donors' samples. The sequenced material came from PBMCs. CDR3 coding DNA: TGCGCCAGCAGCTTCGAGGGGCAAACTAATGAAAAACTGTTTTTT. It specifies CASSFEGQTNEKLFF. The complete variable domain, with remaining parts taken from reference TRBV5-1 and TRBJ1-4, reads KAGVTQTPRYLIKTRGQQVTLSCSPISGHRSVSWYQQTPGQGLQFLFEYFSETQRNKGNFPGRFSGRQFSNSRSEMNVSTLELGDSALYLCASSFEGQTNEKLFFGSGTQLSVL.